This is a list of T cell receptor beta chains from one sample in a study of CD8 T cells in ankylosing spondylitis. TCRdb itself ran the 5' RACE reads through MiXCR, one entry per CDR3 protein. The sample lists approximately 220,000 distinct CDR3 sequences, about 18% occurring once. Sequencing input: blood, either unsorted or a sorted T cell fraction (not recorded which). These receptors came from a male donor with ankylosing spondylitis. Each CDR3 is given with its conserved first and last residue. The D gene is left open where the match is weak. The size of a clone is reported for some rows only, either as once, few or many, or as a class for expanded clones.

clone size,D gene,V gene,CDR3 length,J gene,CDR3 protein,CDR3 DNA
many,TRBD2,TRBV5-1,13,TRBJ2-2,CASTEGGSLELFF,TGCGCCAGCACAGAGGGAGGGTCTCTGGAGCTGTTTTTT
.,.,TRBV12-5,15,TRBJ2-6,CASGLESLGANVLTF,TGTGCTAGTGGTTTAGAGTCTCTCGGGGCCAACGTCCTGACTTTC
few,.,TRBV4-1,18,TRBJ2-1,CASSGPLSSQSSYNEQFF,TGCGCCAGCAGCGGCCCCCTTTCCAGTCAAAGCTCCTACAATGAGCAGTTCTTC
few,.,TRBV20-1,13,TRBJ2-7,CSARETHSYEQYF,TGCAGTGCCCGAGAGACACACTCCTACGAGCAGTACTTC
many,.,TRBV20-1,15,TRBJ2-3,CSASPSSGTSDTQYF,TGCAGTGCTAGCCCATCGTCCGGCACATCAGATACGCAGTATTTT
.,.,TRBV28,14,TRBJ1-2,CASSFPGTPYGYTF,TGTGCCAGCAGTTTCCCCGGGACACCTTATGGCTACACCTTC
.,.,TRBV6-4,14,TRBJ2-3,CASSDGGAQDTQYF,TGTGCCAGCAGTGACGGGGGGGCTCAAGATACGCAGTATTTT
few,TRBD2,TRBV2,16,TRBJ2-1,CASSEAGRGAYNEQFF,TGTGCCAGCAGTGAAGCGGGGCGGGGGGCCTACAATGAGCAGTTCTTC
.,.,TRBV6-5,12,TRBJ1-1,CASSPGDTEAFF,TGTGCCAGCAGTCCAGGGGACACTGAAGCTTTCTTT
.,.,TRBV28,14,TRBJ1-4,CASSLARLDEKLFF,TGTGCCAGCAGCCTGGCGCGGCTTGATGAAAAACTGTTTTTT
many,.,TRBV10-3,13,TRBJ2-1,CAISEATDNEQFF,TGTGCCATCAGTGAGGCGACAGACAATGAGCAGTTCTTC
few,.,TRBV6-5,16,TRBJ2-1,CASSYPQGVGGNEQFF,TGTGCCAGCAGTTACCCCCAGGGGGTCGGAGGGAATGAGCAGTTCTTC
.,.,TRBV4-1,15,TRBJ1-1,CASSQVAGVGTEAFF,TGCGCCAGCAGCCAAGTCGCAGGGGTGGGCACTGAAGCTTTCTTT
.,TRBD2,TRBV24-1,18,TRBJ2-3,CATSESLGVAGATDTQYF,TGTGCCACCAGTGAATCTCTTGGGGTAGCGGGAGCTACAGATACGCAGTATTTT
few,.,TRBV5-8,14,TRBJ2-7,CASSFPGAPYEQYF,TGTGCCAGCAGCTTCCCCGGGGCGCCCTACGAGCAGTACTTC
.,TRBD2,TRBV7-9,15,TRBJ2-7,CASSLGVAGEHEQYF,TGTGCCAGCAGCTTAGGAGTAGCGGGAGAACACGAGCAGTACTTC
.,.,TRBV20-1,13,TRBJ1-1,CSARGARETEAFF,TGCAGTGCTAGAGGGGCCAGAGAGACTGAAGCTTTCTTT